This T cell receptor (beta chain) was observed in a study of blood T cell repertoires in COVID-19. V lost 3 bases, J lost 7 bases, and 7 bases stayed unmatched. The CDR3 contains 14 residues. In germline, CDR1 is DFQATT, CDR2 SNEGSKA (reference sequence). Only in-frame clones appear in the TCRdb table, and some are missing; sequencing was by immunoSEQ multiplex PCR. This sample has about 300,000 clones; about 89% occur once, and the top ten carry 4.5% to 6.5%. The sample taken for sequencing was PBMCs or T cells enriched from blood (not recorded which). The chain links TRBV20-1 to TRBJ1-5, with 9 bases identical to TRBD1. The sequence came from a man aged 55 to 70 who had recovered from COVID-19. The CDR3 reads CSASRDREGQPQHF. The CDR3 DNA reads TGCAGTGCTAGTAGGGACAGGGAAGGACAGCCCCAGCATTTT.